This TCR beta chain was profiled in a study of spatial heterogeneity in lung cancer. Carried by each TCR cDNA molecule was a unique molecular identifier. TCRdb used MiXCR to reprocess the 5' RACE reads, holding one entry per CDR3 protein. The sample lists 40,000 to 45,000 distinct CDR3 sequences, approximately 22% occurring once. The length of the CDR3 is 14 residues. V trimming: 10 bases; J trimming: 3 bases; junction bases outside the gene matches: 6. The germline gives CDR1 ENHRY, CDR2 SYGVKD. Described time point: blood at routine non-recurrence follow-up after resection. The V and J genes are TRBV10-3 and TRBJ2-2, with 9 bases identical to TRBD2. Sample: PBMCs, taken at follow-up. The clonotype comes from a female donor with early-stage non-small cell lung cancer. The CDR3 here is CASGGAMDTGELFF. In nucleotides, the CDR3 is TGTGCCAGCGGGGGGGCTATGGACACCGGGGAGCTGTTTTTT.